One sample yielded the 4 T cell receptor beta chains listed below, sequenced in a study of T cell changes during pregnancy in multiple sclerosis. Profiled with immunoSEQ multiplex PCR; TCRdb holds only in-frame clones, not every one. The table includes around 100,000 clones, approximately 90% detected once. Sequenced material: peripheral blood, taken after pregnancy. The source is a female donor with multiple sclerosis, enrolled in a pregnancy study.

The gene calls are TRBV4-2 and TRBJ2-7; 7 bases map to TRBD1. The CDR3 has 16 amino acids. Germline assignment: CDR1 LGHNA and CDR2 YNFKEQ. V shed 1 base, J shed 1 base, and the junction held 7 bases outside the gene matches. This CDR3 reads CASSQAEGAGSYEQYF. The CDR3 DNA reads as TGTGCCAGCAGCCAAGCAGAGGGGGCAGGGTCCTACGAGCAGTACTTC.

The V and J genes are TRBV7-2 and TRBJ1-2, with 10 bases fitting TRBD1. J gave up 4 bases and V 5 bases, and 4 bases lay outside the gene matches. Germline V CDR1 and CDR2: SGHTA, FQGNSA. The CDR3 is made up of 14 amino acids. In nucleotides, the CDR3 is TGTGCCAGCAGCCTAGGACAGGGGGTCTATGGCTACACCTTC. Translated: CASSLGQGVYGYTF.

The chain links TRBV5-1 to TRBJ2-5; 8 bases align to TRBD2. The germline V gene has CDR1 SGHRS and CDR2 YFSETQ. The V and J ends lost 0 bases and 5 bases, in that order; junction bases with no gene match: 6. CDR3 length: 15 amino acids. The DNA for the CDR3 is TGCGCCAGCAGCTTGGTTCCGGGAGGGGTTGAGACCCAGTACTTC. Protein: CASSLVPGGVETQYF.

The J gene is TRBJ1-2, the V gene TRBV28, with TRBD1 identical over 7 bases. The CDR3 length is 12 residues. V dropped 7 bases and J dropped 8; count of bases not matched to a gene: 7. Germline CDR1 reads MDHEN; CDR2 reads SYDVKM. The CDR3, as DNA: TGTGCCAGCAATAGAGACAGGGTCGGCTACACCTTC. Translation: CASNRDRVGYTF.